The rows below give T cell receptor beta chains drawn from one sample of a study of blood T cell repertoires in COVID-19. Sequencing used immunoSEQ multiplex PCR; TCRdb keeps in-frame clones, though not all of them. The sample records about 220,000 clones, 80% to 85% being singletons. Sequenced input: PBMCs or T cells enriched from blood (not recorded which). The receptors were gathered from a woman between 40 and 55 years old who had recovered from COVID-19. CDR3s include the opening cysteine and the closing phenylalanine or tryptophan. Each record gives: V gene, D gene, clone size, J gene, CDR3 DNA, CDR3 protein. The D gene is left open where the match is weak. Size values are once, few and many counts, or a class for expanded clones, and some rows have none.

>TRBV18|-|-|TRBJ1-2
TGTGCCAGCTCACCCAGGGGAAACTATGGCTACACCTTC
CASSPRGNYGYTF
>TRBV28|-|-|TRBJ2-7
TGTGCCAGCAGTTTCCCTAACTACGAGCAGTACTTC
CASSFPNYEQYF
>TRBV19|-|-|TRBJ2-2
TGTGCCAGTAGTCGCGGCAGGGGAGCTGTCGGGGAGCTGTTTTTT
CASSRGRGAVGELFF
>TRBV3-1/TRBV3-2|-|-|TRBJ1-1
TGTGCCAGCAGCCCCCGAGTGGGGGCGGACATGAACACTGAAGCTTTCTTT
CASSPRVGADMNTEAFF
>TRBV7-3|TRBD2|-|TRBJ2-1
TGTGCCAGCAGCTCCCTAGCGGGAGCTGGAAATGAGCAGTTCTTC
CASSSLAGAGNEQFF
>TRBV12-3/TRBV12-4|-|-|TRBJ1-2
TGTGCCAGCAACGGGTTTGGTTATGGCTACACCTTC
CASNGFGYGYTF
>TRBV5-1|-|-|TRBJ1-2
TGCGCCAGCAGCTTGGACAGGGCACGCTATGGCTACACCTTC
CASSLDRARYGYTF
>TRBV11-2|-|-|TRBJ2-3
TGTGCCAGTAGAACTACGCGGGACTCCCACTTCACAGATACGCAGTATTTT
CASRTTRDSHFTDTQYF
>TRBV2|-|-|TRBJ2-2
TGTGCCAGCAGTGAAGGGCAGGCGAACACCGGGGAGCTGTTTTTT
CASSEGQANTGELFF
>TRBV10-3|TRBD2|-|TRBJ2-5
TGTGCCACATCACCGGGACTAGCGAGTCAAGAGACCCAGTACTTC
CATSPGLASQETQYF
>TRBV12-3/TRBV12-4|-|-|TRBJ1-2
TGTGCCAGCAGTTTAACACAGGTTTATGGCTACACCTTC
CASSLTQVYGYTF
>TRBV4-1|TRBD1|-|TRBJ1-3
TGCGCCAGCAGCCAAGGAAGGATAGGGACAGCCAGCTCTGGAAACACCATATATTTT
CASSQGRIGTASSGNTIYF
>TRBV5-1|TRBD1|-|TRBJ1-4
TGCGCCAGCAGCTTGACACGAACCGGGACAGGCTATGAAAAACTGTTTTTT
CASSLTRTGTGYEKLFF
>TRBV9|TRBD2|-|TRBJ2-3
TGTGCCAGCAGCGTAGGGGGTGCTAGCGGGAACACAGATACGCAGTATTTT
CASSVGGASGNTDTQYF
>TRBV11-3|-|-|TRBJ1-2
TGTGCCAGCGGGGCGGCCAGTACCTATGGCTACACCTTC
CASGAASTYGYTF
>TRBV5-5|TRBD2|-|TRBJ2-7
TGTGCCAGCAGCTTGGCAACTAGCGGGAGATCCTACGAGCAGTACTTC
CASSLATSGRSYEQYF
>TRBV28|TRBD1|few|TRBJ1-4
TGTGCCAGCAGTCCCGCCAGGGGGCAGGGCGAAAAACTGTTTTTT
CASSPARGQGEKLFF
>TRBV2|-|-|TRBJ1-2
TGTGCCAGCAGCTACGCAGGTCTTGGAGGGGGCTACACCTTC
CASSYAGLGGGYTF
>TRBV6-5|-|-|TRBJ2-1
TGTGCCAGCAGGGCCTCTAGCATCCGGCAGTTCTTC
CASRASSIRQFF
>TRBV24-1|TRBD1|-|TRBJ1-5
TGTGCCACCAGTGACAGGGACAGGGGGAACAATCAGCCCCAGCATTTT
CATSDRDRGNNQPQHF
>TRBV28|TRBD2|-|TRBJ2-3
TGTGCCAGCAGTATCATAGCGGGAGTACGAGAAGATACGCAGTATTTT
CASSIIAGVREDTQYF
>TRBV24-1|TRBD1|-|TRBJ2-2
TGTGCCACCAGTGACCCCAGGACAGGGGCGATCGGGGAGCTGTTTTTT
CATSDPRTGAIGELFF